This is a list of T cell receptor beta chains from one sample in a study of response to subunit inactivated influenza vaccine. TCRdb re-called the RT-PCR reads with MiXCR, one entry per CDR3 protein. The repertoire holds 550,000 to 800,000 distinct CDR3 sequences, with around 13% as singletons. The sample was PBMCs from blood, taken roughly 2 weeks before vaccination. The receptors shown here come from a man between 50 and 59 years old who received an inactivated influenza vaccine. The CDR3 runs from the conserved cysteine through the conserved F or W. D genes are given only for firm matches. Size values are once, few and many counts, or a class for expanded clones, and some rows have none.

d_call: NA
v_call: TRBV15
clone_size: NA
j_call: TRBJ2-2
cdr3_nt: TGTGCCACCAGCCAGGGAAACACCGGGGAGCTGTTTTTT
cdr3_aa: CATSQGNTGELFF

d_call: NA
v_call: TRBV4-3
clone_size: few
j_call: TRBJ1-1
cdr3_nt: TGCGCCAGCAGCCAAGATCCACAGGGCAACACTGAAGCTTTCTTT
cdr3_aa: CASSQDPQGNTEAFF

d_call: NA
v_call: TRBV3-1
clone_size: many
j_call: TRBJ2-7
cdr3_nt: TGTGCCAGCAGCCCCAGGGTCACCCCCTACGAGCAGTACTTC
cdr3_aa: CASSPRVTPYEQYF

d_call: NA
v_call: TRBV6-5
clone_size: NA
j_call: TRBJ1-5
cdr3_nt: TGTGCCAGCAGTTTACTCGAGGGGAAGGGGGATCAGCCCCAGCATTTT
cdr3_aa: CASSLLEGKGDQPQHF

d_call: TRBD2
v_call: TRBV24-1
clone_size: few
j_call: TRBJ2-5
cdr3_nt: TGTGCCACCAGTGATTCCCCAGGGAGGGGACAAGAGACCCAGTACTTC
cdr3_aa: CATSDSPGRGQETQYF

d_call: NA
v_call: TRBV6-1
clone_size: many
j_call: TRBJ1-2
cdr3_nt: TGTGCCAGCAGCCACGGGACTGGTGAGGACTATGGCTACACCTTC
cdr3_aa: CASSHGTGEDYGYTF

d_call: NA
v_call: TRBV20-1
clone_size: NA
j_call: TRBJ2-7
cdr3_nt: TGCAGTGCAAAGAGGGACTCCTACTCCTACGAGCAGTACTTC
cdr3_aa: CSAKRDSYSYEQYF

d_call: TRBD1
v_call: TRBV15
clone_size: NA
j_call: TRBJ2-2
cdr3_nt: TGTGCCACCAGCAGAGTTCTCGGACAGGCGAACACCGGGGAGCTGTTTTTT
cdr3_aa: CATSRVLGQANTGELFF

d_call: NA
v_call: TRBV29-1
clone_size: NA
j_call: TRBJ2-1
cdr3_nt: TGCAGCGTCCCCGAGCCCGGGAGTTACAATGAGCAGTTCTTC
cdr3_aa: CSVPEPGSYNEQFF

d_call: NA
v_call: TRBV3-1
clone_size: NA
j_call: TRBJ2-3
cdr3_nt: TGTGCCAGCAGACCTCTCGGGACGACTAGCACAGATACGCAGTATTTT
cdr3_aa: CASRPLGTTSTDTQYF

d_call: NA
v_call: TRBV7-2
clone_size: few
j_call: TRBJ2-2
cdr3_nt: TGTGCCAGCAGCCATTCCGACAGCGAACCTAACACCGGGGAGCTGTTTTTT
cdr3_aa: CASSHSDSEPNTGELFF

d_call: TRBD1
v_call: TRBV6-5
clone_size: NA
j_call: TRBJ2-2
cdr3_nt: TGTGCCAGCAGTTATGACAGGGTTGCCGGGGAGCTGTTTTTT
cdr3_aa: CASSYDRVAGELFF

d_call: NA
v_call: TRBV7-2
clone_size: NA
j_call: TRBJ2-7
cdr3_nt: TGTGCCAGCAGCTTAGCGCCAGGGCGGGGGCAGTACTTC
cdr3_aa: CASSLAPGRGQYF

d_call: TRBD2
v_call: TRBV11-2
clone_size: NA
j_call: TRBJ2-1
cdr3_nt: TGTGCCAGCAGCGACCGGACTAGCGGGGGGATCTACAATGAGCAGTTCTTC
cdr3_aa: CASSDRTSGGIYNEQFF